Described below is a single TCR beta chain sequence and its context. Its specificity is not known. Assays covered around 10^5 TCR templates per sample. Measured with immunoSEQ multiplex PCR; TCRdb has only the in-frame clones, and not every one. This sample yields over 100,000 clones, of which around 90% are seen a single time; 0.75% belongs to the top ten. V was pared by 5 bases and J by 2 bases, with 13 bases between. The CDR3 runs 14 residues. Germline CDR1 is LNHDA and CDR2 is SQIVND (reference sequence). The data were taken from a study of siplizumab effects on memory and regulatory T cells. Whole-study results and caveats: Alloreactive sequences traceable to unstimulated CD4+ memory cells declined significantly under siplizumab. Alloreactive clones mapping to unstimulated subsets formed only a minor fraction.

J is TRBJ2-7 and V is TRBV19; the D gene is possibly TRBD1 (5 bases). The sequenced sample consisted of Tregs sorted from blood. The sequence derives from a human donor in good health. As DNA, the CDR3 is TGTGCCAGTAGTCCGCAGGGCATTGCCTACGAGCAGTACTTC. Translated, it gives CASSPQGIAYEQYF.